The 28 T cell receptor beta chains below were found in one sample sequenced in a study of identical twins. TCRdb analysed the 5' RACE reads with MiXCR anew, one entry per CDR3 protein. This sample has approximately 620,000 distinct CDR3 sequences, with roughly 8% found just once. The same data also contributed to another study, on yellow fever vaccine responses in identical twins.

The sample taken for sequencing was PBMCs. These receptors were taken from a woman younger than 30 in good health.

This clonotype was observed a few times. The chain couples TRBV29-1 to TRBJ2-7, with D hard to call. The CDR3 loop spans 12 amino acids. The germline V gene encodes CDR1 SQVTM and CDR2 ANQGSEA. The germline V and J ends were trimmed by 4 bases and 2 bases, with 9 bases remaining between them. The CDR3 region is CSVATHTYEQYF. The CDR3 DNA reads as TGCAGCGTTGCTACTCATACCTACGAGCAGTACTTC.

V usage is TRBV11-1 and J usage is TRBJ2-1; D uncertain. Per the germline V gene, CDR1 is SGHAT and CDR2 is FQDESV (reference sequence). CDR3 length: 14 residues. Trimming took 5 bases from V and 8 from J, leaving 16 bases between them. The CDR3 DNA follows: TGTGCCAGCAGCAGGAGATTTTTTCGCGATGAGCAGTTCTTC. Translated: CASSRRFFRDEQFF.

This clonotype has a count of ten or more. One end of the junction fails to match germline, which may point to a read error. CDR3 sequence (DNA): TGTGCTAGCAGCTTAGCTGCTGGCAATGAGCAGTTCTTC. This sequence encodes CASSLAAGNEQFF. This chain joins TRBV7-7 and TRBJ2-1; D is undetermined. The CDR3 has 13 residues. Germline V lookup: CDR1 SSHAT, CDR2 FNYEAQ (reference sequence).

This clonotype has a count of ten or more. The V and J genes are TRBV28 and TRBJ1-2, with D unresolved. This CDR3 is built from 13 residues. Germline CDR1 MDHEN, CDR2 SYDVKM. V was cut by 3 bases and J by 8 bases, with 13 bases left in between. The chain's CDR3 is CASSLRDGLGYTF. The CDR3 bases are TGTGCCAGCAGTTTGAGGGATGGTTTAGGCTACACCTTC.

This clonotype was counted between two and nine times. The J gene is TRBJ2-3, the V gene TRBV7-8, with D perhaps matching TRBD2 (6 bases). The CDR3 covers 17 residues. Germline V gene data show CDR1 as SGHVS and CDR2 as FQNEAQ. V shed 2 bases and J shed 0 bases, with 15 bases lying between them. The CDR3 sequence: CASSLRIGRGSTDTQYF. CDR3 nucleotide sequence: TGTGCCAGCAGCTTACGCATCGGGCGGGGTAGCACAGATACGCAGTATTTT. The full variable domain, its missing parts supplied by reference TRBV7-8 and TRBJ2-3, is GAGVSQSPRYKVAKRGQDVALRCDPISGHVSLFWYQQALGQGPEFLTYFQNEAQLDKSGLPSDRFFAERPEGSVSTLKIQRTQQEDSAVYLCASSLRIGRGSTDTQYFGPGTRLTVL.

This clonotype was counted only a few times. Here the CDR3 reads CATSDQAGSEQYF. CDR3 sequence (DNA): TGTGCCACCAGTGACCAGGCAGGTAGCGAGCAGTACTTC. The chain has TRBV24-1 and TRBJ2-7; D gene uncertain. The germline gives CDR1 KGHDR, CDR2 SFDVKD. V lost 4 bases to trimming and J lost 6 bases, with 12 bases between them. This CDR3 is built from 13 residues.

The CDR3 sequence is CASSFSSKYEQYF. CDR3 coding DNA: TGTGCCAGCAGTTTCTCCTCTAAATACGAGCAGTACTTC. The chain carries TRBV28 and TRBJ2-7, with no clear D. V was shortened by 3 bases and J by 4 bases, with 10 bases between the two germline ends. This CDR3 spans 13 amino acids. Per germline, CDR1 MDHEN and CDR2 SYDVKM.

This clonotype was observed a handful of times. V usage is TRBV2 and J usage is TRBJ2-1, with 10 bases identical to TRBD1. Per the germline V gene, CDR1 is SNHLY and CDR2 is FYNNEI. The length of the CDR3 is 14 residues. V trimming: 3 bases; J trimming: 12 bases; junction bases outside the gene matches: 8. The CDR3 DNA reads TGTGCCAGCAGTGATGAGGGACAGGGGTTTTTGCAGTTCTTC. Encoded protein: CASSDEGQGFLQFF.

This clonotype has just a few counts. The V gene is TRBV28, the J gene TRBJ2-3; 7 bases fit TRBD2. The CDR3 length is 16 residues. Germline CDR1 and CDR2: MDHEN and SYDVKM. V shed 4 bases and J 0 bases; nucleotides not matched to a gene: 7. The CDR3 nucleotides read TGTGCCAGCAGTTATCTAGCGGAGAAAAGCACAGATACGCAGTATTTT. This sequence encodes CASSYLAEKSTDTQYF. The complete variable domain, with remaining parts taken from reference TRBV28 and TRBJ2-3, reads DVKVTQSSRYLVKRTGEKVFLECVQDMDHENMFWYRQDPGLGLRLIYFSYDVKMKEKGDIPEGYSVSREKKERFSLILESASTNQTSMYLCASSYLAEKSTDTQYFGPGTRLTVL.

In its sample, this clonotype was seen many times. The chain uses TRBV29-1 and TRBJ1-2, with TRBD1 matching 8 bases. The germline V gene encodes CDR1 SQVTM and CDR2 ANQGSEA. This CDR3 comprises 14 residues. V lost 6 bases, J lost 8 bases, and 14 bases stayed unmatched. CDR3 sequence: CSVGSGQGAQGYTF. The CDR3 nucleotides are TGCAGCGTCGGCAGTGGGCAGGGGGCACAAGGCTACACCTTC.

The chain carries TRBV29-1 and TRBJ2-5; 9 bases align to TRBD2. CDR3 length: 11 residues. Germline trimming cut 7 bases from V and 4 bases from J; bases unmatched to any gene: 1. Germline assignment: CDR1 SQVTM and CDR2 ANQGSEA. The CDR3 DNA is TGCAGCGCGACTAGCGGAGAGACCCAGTACTTC. Translating gives CSATSGETQYF.

Many counts were recorded for this clonotype. The chain joins TRBV27 to TRBJ2-1, with D unclear. Germline V CDR1 and CDR2: MNHEY, SMNVEV (reference sequence). Trimming took off 5 bases at V and 1 base at J, with 15 bases between the two ends. CDR3 size: 16 residues. The DNA for the CDR3 is TGTGCCAGCAGTCTCATGTGGCAGGCTTCCTACAATGAGCAGTTCTTC. Encoded protein: CASSLMWQASYNEQFF.

The chain joins TRBV5-6 to TRBJ2-7; the D is unclear. The CDR3 covers 18 residues. CDR1 and CDR2 (germline): SGHDT, YYEEEE. V was clipped by 0 bases and J by 6 bases, with 25 bases between them. CDR3 sequence reads: CASSLAKATLIFGSEQYF. The CDR3 DNA reads TGTGCCAGCAGCTTGGCCAAGGCGACACTAATATTCGGCTCCGAGCAGTACTTC.

This chain links TRBV14 with TRBJ2-3, with 7 bases fitting TRBD2. CDR3 length equals 16 residues. CDR1 and CDR2 (germline): SGHDN, FVKESK. V gave up 0 bases and J gave up 0 bases; unmatched junction bases: 3. Written as DNA, the CDR3 is TGTGCCAGCAGCCAAGACGCCGGGGGGAGCACAGATACGCAGTATTTT. Its protein is CASSQDAGGSTDTQYF. The full variable domain, with the rest looked up from reference TRBV14 and TRBJ2-3, is EAGVTQFPSHSVIEKGQTVTLRCDPISGHDNLYWYRRVMGKEIKFLLHFVKESKQDESGMPNNRFLAERTGGTYSTLKVQPAELEDSGVYFCASSQDAGGSTDTQYFGPGTRLTVL.

This clonotype was picked up a small number of times. The rearrangement uses TRBV5-1 and TRBJ2-3; TRBD2 agrees at 10 bases. CDR3 length: 18 amino acids. Germline V gene lookup returns CDR1 SGHRS and CDR2 YFSETQ. V shed 0 bases, J shed 1 base, and the junction held 8 bases outside the gene matches. CDR3: CASSLGYTSGRGTDTQYF. CDR3 bases: TGCGCCAGCAGCTTGGGTTACACAAGCGGGAGGGGCACAGATACGCAGTATTTT. Complete variable domain (other parts from reference TRBV5-1 and TRBJ2-3): KAGVTQTPRYLIKTRGQQVTLSCSPISGHRSVSWYQQTPGQGLQFLFEYFSETQRNKGNFPGRFSGRQFSNSRSEMNVSTLELGDSALYLCASSLGYTSGRGTDTQYFGPGTRLTVL.

This clonotype was observed a few times. This rearrangement joins TRBV10-3 to TRBJ2-5; 12 positions match TRBD2. Germline V lookup: CDR1 ENHRY, CDR2 SYGVKD. V lost 6 bases and J lost 2; bases outside the gene matches: 4. The CDR3 sequence is 15 residues long. This CDR3 is CAISGTSGRQETQYF. The CDR3 DNA reads TGTGCCATCAGCGGAACTAGCGGGAGGCAAGAGACCCAGTACTTC.

This clonotype has a handful of counts. The CDR3 here is CASTSPGYNEQFF. CDR3 bases: TGTGCCAGCACCTCCCCGGGGTACAATGAGCAGTTCTTC. The rearrangement links TRBV9 to TRBJ2-1; a possible D gene is TRBD2 (5 bases). Trimming removed 6 bases at V and 4 bases at J, with 11 bases between. Germline values: CDR1 SGDLS, CDR2 YYNGEE. The CDR3 is 13 amino acids.

This clonotype was seen more than once but under ten times. J is TRBJ2-1 and V is TRBV7-9, with 10 bases identical to TRBD2. Germline V lookup: CDR1 SEHNR, CDR2 FQNEAQ (reference sequence). There are 17 residues in the CDR3. The V gene end was trimmed by 1 base and the J gene end by 7 bases; junction bases not matched to a gene: 10. CDR3 DNA: TGTGCCAGCAGCTTAGGGACTAGCGGACCCCTGGGGAATGAGCAGTTCTTC. This sequence encodes CASSLGTSGPLGNEQFF. Filled out from reference TRBV7-9 and TRBJ2-1, the complete variable domain reads DTGVSQNPRHKITKRGQNVTFRCDPISEHNRLYWYRQTLGQGPEFLTYFQNEAQLEKSRLLSDRFSAERPKGSFSTLEIQRTEQGDSAMYLCASSLGTSGPLGNEQFFGPGTRLTVL.

Ten or more counts support this clonotype. This chain joins TRBV20-1 and TRBJ1-5; D is unclear. This CDR3 has 13 amino acids. CDR1 is DFQATT, CDR2 SNEGSKA, per germline (reference sequence). The V end was cut by 5 bases, the J end by 6 bases, with 14 bases between. The chain's CDR3 is CSAGPGLAQPQHF. Written as DNA, the CDR3 is TGCAGTGCTGGACCCGGTTTGGCTCAGCCCCAGCATTTT.

J is TRBJ2-7 and V is TRBV2; D remains ambiguous. V shed 1 base and J shed 3 bases, with 10 bases lying between them. The CDR3 sequence is 14 residues long. Germline CDR1 is SNHLY and CDR2 is FYNNEI. The CDR3 protein is CASSEVDPIYEQYF. The CDR3 coding sequence is TGTGCCAGCAGTGAAGTCGATCCAATCTACGAGCAGTACTTC.

This chain links TRBV7-9 with TRBJ1-4; D is ambiguous. This CDR3 contains 15 residues. The germline V gene encodes CDR1 SEHNR and CDR2 FQNEAQ (reference sequence). V was trimmed by 0 bases and J by 0 bases, leaving 5 bases between them. CDR3 loop: CASSLARSTNEKLFF. The CDR3 DNA reads as TGTGCCAGCAGCTTAGCTCGATCAACTAATGAAAAACTGTTTTTT.

This clonotype occurred many times. The rearrangement joins TRBV12-3 or TRBV12-4 to TRBJ2-1; D is uncertain. The CDR3 spans 15 residues. V was cut by 7 bases and J by 3 bases, with 16 bases left in between. The CDR3 is CASTDLAKGYNEQFF. For the CDR3, the DNA is TGTGCCAGCACCGATTTAGCAAAAGGCTACAATGAGCAGTTCTTC.

The chain couples TRBV4-2 to TRBJ2-7; 9 bases match TRBD2. Germline CDR1 is LGHNA and CDR2 is YNFKEQ. This CDR3 has 15 residues. With V trimmed by 4 bases and J by 6 bases, 10 bases remained unmatched. CDR3 protein: CASSPRLAVLGEQYF. For the CDR3, the DNA is TGTGCCAGCAGCCCGCGACTAGCGGTTTTAGGCGAGCAGTACTTC.

CDR3 sequence: CASSQPLWTGLNTEAFF. The CDR3 coding sequence is TGCGCCAGCAGCCAACCCCTTTGGACAGGTTTGAACACTGAAGCTTTCTTT. The genes are TRBV4-1 and TRBJ1-1; 7 bases are a match to TRBD1. The CDR3 extends over 17 amino acids. Germline V gene sequence: CDR1 MGHRA, CDR2 YSYEKL. Trimming cost V 2 bases and J 0 bases; bases outside gene matches: 9.

In its sample, this clonotype was seen a few times. This chain joins TRBV6-5 and TRBJ1-5, with a tentative D call TRBD1 (6 bases). The V gene's germline CDR1 is MNHEY and CDR2 SVGAGI. CDR3 length equals 15 residues. Trimming cost V 4 bases and J 3 bases, with 13 bases left between them. The CDR3 loop is CASSSLGQPNQPQHF. CDR3 DNA: TGTGCCAGCAGTTCGCTTGGACAGCCCAATCAGCCCCAGCATTTT.

The gene calls are TRBV30 and TRBJ1-2, with D tentatively TRBD1 (6 bases). V was cut by 4 bases and J by 6 bases, with 12 bases left in between. The CDR3 spans 12 residues. CDR1 and CDR2 from the germline V gene are GTSNPN and SVGIG (reference sequence). The CDR3 sequence: CAWKGDVDGYTF. The CDR3, as DNA: TGTGCCTGGAAGGGGGACGTCGATGGCTACACCTTC.

The V call is TRBV12-3 or TRBV12-4, the J call TRBJ1-1; TRBD1 agrees at 12 bases. The CDR3 consists of 15 residues. The J segment lost 8 bases and the V segment lost 5 bases, leaving 9 bases of the junction unmatched. The CDR3 DNA sequence: TGTGCCAGCAGTATAGTGGGACAGGGGGCCTACGAAGCTTTCTTT. This encodes CASSIVGQGAYEAFF.

A word on this clonotype: One base away lies a much larger clone, so this may be a sequencing read error. The chain has TRBV7-9 and TRBJ2-5, with unresolved D. V was shortened by 5 bases and J by 2 bases, with 15 bases between the two germline ends. The germline V gene encodes CDR1 SEHNR and CDR2 FQNEAQ (reference sequence). The CDR3 is made up of 15 amino acids. CDR3 DNA: TGTGCCAGCAGCGCTGGACCGCAGGTTCAAGAGACCCAGTACTTC. This translates into CASSAGPQVQETQYF.